This T cell receptor beta chain appears in the sequencing data of a study of T cell therapy after organ transplantation. Study-level background: Therapy products were autologous CMV-specific T cells, peptide-expanded for roughly two weeks. In most products, CD8+ T cells predominated and no virus-specific CD4+ T cells were detected.

Measured with immunoSEQ multiplex PCR; TCRdb has only the in-frame clones, and not every one. Among about 1,200 clones listed, about 37% were seen once. Study-level results: Reconstitution after therapy seemingly combined transferred and product-undetected endogenous clonotypes. Nonresponders had marked pretherapy clonal expansions and little post-therapy change.

This clone was recorded only once. What it recognizes is unknown. Therapy product cells were restimulated with a CMV peptide pool for roughly four hours, then IFN-gamma-secreting cells were captured. V was trimmed by 0 bases and J by 2 bases, leaving 15 bases between them. Germline CDR1 is LGHNA and CDR2 is YSLEER. The CDR3 is 17 amino acids. The V and J genes are TRBV4-3 and TRBJ2-3; no reliable D call. Material: cultured CD8+ T cells. The source of this sequence is a human patient who had received a solid organ transplant and had CMV disease. Certain T cells may be donor cells from the graft. The CDR3 sequence: CASSQEVPRQYTDTQYF. The CDR3 DNA reads TGCGCCAGCAGCCAAGAGGTGCCGAGACAATACACAGATACGCAGTATTTT.